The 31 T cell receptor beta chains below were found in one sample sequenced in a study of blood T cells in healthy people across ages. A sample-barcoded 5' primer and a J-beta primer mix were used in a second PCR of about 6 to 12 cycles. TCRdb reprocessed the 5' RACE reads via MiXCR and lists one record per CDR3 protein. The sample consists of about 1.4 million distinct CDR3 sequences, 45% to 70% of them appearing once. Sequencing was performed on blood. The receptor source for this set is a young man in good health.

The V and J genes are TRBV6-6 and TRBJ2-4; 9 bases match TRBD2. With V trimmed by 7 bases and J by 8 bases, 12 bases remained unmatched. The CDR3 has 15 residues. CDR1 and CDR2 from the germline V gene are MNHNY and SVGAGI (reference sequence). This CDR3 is CASTYRGGGWDIQYF. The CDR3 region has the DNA TGTGCCAGCACCTATCGCGGGGGGGGCTGGGACATTCAGTACTTC.

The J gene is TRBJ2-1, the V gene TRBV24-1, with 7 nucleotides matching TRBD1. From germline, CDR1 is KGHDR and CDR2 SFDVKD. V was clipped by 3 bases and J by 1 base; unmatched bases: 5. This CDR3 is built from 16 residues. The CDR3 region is CATSDTDRASYNEQFF. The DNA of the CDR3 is TGTGCCACCAGTGATACAGACAGGGCATCCTACAATGAGCAGTTCTTC.

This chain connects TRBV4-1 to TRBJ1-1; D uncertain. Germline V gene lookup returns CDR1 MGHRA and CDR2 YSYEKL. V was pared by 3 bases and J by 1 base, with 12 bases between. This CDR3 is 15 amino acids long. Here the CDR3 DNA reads TGCGCCAGCAGCCAGAAGGGAGGCGGGAACACTGAAGCTTTCTTT. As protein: CASSQKGGGNTEAFF.

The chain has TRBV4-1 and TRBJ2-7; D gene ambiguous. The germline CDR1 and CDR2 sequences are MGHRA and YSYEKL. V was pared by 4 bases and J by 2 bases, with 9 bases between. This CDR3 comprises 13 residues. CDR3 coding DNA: TGCGCCAGCAGCCCGCAGTACACCTACGAGCAGTACTTC. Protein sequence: CASSPQYTYEQYF.

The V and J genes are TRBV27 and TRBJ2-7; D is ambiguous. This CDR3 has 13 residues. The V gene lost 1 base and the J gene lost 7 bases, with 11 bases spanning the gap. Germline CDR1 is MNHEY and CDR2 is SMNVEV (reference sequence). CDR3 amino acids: CASSLLGPLEQYF. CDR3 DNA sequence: TGTGCCAGCAGTTTATTGGGCCCTTTGGAGCAGTACTTC.

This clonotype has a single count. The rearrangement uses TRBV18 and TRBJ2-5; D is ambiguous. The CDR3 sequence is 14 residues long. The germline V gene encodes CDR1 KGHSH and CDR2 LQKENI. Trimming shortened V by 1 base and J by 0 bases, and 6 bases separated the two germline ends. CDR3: CASSPRGHQETQYF. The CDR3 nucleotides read TGTGCCAGCTCACCACGAGGTCACCAAGAGACCCAGTACTTC.

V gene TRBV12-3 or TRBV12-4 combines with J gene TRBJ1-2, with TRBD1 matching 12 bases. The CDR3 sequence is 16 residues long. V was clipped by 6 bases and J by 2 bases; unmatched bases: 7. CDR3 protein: CASRRGQGALNYGYTF. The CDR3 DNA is TGTGCCAGCAGACGGGGACAGGGGGCCCTGAACTATGGCTACACCTTC.

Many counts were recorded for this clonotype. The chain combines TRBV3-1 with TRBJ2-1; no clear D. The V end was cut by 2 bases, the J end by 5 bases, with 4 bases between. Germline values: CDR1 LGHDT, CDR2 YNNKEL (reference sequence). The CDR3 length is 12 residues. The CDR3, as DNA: TGTGCCAGCAGCCAACTAGACAATGAGCAGTTCTTC. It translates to CASSQLDNEQFF.

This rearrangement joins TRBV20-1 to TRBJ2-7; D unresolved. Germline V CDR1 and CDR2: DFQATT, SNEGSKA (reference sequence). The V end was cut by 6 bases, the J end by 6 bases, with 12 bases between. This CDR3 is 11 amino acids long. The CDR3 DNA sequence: TGCAGTGCCACCCTCCTACCCGAGCAGTACTTC. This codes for CSATLLPEQYF.

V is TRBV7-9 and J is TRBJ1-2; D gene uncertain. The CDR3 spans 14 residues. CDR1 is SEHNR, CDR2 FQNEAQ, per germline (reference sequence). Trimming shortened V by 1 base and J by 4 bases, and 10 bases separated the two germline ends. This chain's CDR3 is CASSLGGDGYGYTF. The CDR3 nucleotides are TGTGCCAGCAGCTTAGGGGGTGACGGCTATGGCTACACCTTC. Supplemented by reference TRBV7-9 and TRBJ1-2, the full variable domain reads DTGVSQNPRHKITKRGQNVTFRCDPISEHNRLYWYRQTLGQGPEFLTYFQNEAQLEKSRLLSDRFSAERPKGSFSTLEIQRTEQGDSAMYLCASSLGGDGYGYTFGSGTRLTVV.

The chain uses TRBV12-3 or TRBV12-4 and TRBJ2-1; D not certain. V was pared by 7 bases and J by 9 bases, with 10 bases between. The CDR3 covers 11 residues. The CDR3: CASTVGTEQFF. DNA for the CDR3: TGTGCCAGCACGGTGGGTACTGAGCAGTTCTTC.

The CDR3 DNA is TGTGCCAGCAGTGAAGACGCCCAAGACAGCCCGGGAGAGACCCAGTACTTC. As protein: CASSEDAQDSPGETQYF. The chain recombines TRBV25-1 with TRBJ2-5; weak D call: TRBD1 (5 bases). Germline V gene lookup returns CDR1 MGHDK and CDR2 SYGVNS. CDR3 length equals 17 residues. V lost 2 bases, J lost 4 bases, and 20 bases lay in between.

CDR3 coding DNA: TGTGCCAGCATCAAAATCCCGGCTACCTCTGGAAACACCATATATTTT. Its protein product is CASIKIPATSGNTIYF. The V gene is TRBV7-9, the J gene TRBJ1-3; D ambiguous. Trimming took 7 bases from V and 0 from J, leaving 16 bases between them. The germline CDR1 and CDR2 sequences are SEHNR and FQNEAQ (reference sequence). The CDR3 has 16 residues. Together with reference TRBV7-9 and TRBJ1-3, the CDR3 gives the full variable domain: DTGVSQNPRHKITKRGQNVTFRCDPISEHNRLYWYRQTLGQGPEFLTYFQNEAQLEKSRLLSDRFSAERPKGSFSTLEIQRTEQGDSAMYLCASIKIPATSGNTIYFGEGSWLTVV.

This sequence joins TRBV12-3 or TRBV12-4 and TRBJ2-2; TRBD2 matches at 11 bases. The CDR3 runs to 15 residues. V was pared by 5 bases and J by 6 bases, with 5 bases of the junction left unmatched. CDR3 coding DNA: TGTGCCAGCAGTCCGACTAGCGGGGCTGCCGGGGAGCTGTTTTTT. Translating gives CASSPTSGAAGELFF.

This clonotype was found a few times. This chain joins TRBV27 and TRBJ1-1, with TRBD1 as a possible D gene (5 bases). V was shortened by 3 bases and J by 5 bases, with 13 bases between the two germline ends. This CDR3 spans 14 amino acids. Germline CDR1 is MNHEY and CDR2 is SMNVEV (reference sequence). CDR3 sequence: CASSLRGRGTEAFF. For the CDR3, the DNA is TGTGCCAGCAGTTTGAGGGGCCGGGGTACTGAAGCTTTCTTT.

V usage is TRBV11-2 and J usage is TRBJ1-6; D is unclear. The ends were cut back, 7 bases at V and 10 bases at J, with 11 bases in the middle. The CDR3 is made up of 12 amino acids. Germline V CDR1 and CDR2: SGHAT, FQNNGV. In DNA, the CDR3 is TGTGCCAGCAAGGAGGCCGACTCACCCCTCCACTTT. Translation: CASKEADSPLHF. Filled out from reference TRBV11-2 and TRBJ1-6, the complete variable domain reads EAGVAQSPRYKIIEKRQSVAFWCNPISGHATLYWYQQILGQGPKLLIQFQNNGVVDDSQLPKDRFSAERLKGVDSTLKIQPAKLEDSAVYLCASKEADSPLHFGNGTRLTVT.

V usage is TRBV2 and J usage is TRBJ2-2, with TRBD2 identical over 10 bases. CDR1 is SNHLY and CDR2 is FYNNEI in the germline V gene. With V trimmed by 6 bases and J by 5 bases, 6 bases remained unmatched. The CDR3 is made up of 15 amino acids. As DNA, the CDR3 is TGTGCCAGCAGCCCGGGACTAGCGCCGACCGGGGAGCTGTTTTTT. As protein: CASSPGLAPTGELFF.

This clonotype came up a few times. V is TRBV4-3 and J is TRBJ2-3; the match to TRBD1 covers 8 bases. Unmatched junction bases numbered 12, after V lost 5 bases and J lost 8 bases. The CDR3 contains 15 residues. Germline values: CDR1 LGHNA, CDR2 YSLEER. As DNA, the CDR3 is TGCGCCAGCAGCGGATCGACAGGGGCCTCCCTTACGCAGTATTTT. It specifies CASSGSTGASLTQYF.

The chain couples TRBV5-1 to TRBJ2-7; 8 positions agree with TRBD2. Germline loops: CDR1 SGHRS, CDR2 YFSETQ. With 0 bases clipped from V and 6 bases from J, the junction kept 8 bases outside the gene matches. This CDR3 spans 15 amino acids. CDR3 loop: CASSLEGTRGSEQYF. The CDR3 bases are TGCGCCAGCAGCTTGGAAGGGACTAGGGGGAGCGAGCAGTACTTC.

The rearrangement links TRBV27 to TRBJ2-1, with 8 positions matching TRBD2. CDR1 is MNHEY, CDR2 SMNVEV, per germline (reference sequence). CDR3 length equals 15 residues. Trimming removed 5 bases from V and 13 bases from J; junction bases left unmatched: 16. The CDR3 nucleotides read TGTGCCAGCAGTGAGCAGGGTTTCGCGGGAGGTATTCAGTTCTTC. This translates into CASSEQGFAGGIQFF.

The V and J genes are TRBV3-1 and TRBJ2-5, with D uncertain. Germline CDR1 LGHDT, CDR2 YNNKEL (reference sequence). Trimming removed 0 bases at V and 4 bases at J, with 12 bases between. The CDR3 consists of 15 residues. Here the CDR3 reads CASSQDLAAGETQYF. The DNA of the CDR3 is TGTGCCAGCAGCCAAGATCTGGCGGCCGGAGAGACCCAGTACTTC.

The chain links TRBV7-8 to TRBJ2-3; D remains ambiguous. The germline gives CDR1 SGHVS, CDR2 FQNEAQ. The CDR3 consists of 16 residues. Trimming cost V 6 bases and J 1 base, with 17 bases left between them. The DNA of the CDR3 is TGTGCCAGCAGTCGGTCCACCGGTAGGGGCACAGATACGCAGTATTTT. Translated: CASSRSTGRGTDTQYF.

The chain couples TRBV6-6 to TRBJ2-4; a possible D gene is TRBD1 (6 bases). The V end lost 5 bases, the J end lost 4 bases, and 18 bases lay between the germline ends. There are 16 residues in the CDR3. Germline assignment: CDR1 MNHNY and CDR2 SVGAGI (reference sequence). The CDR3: CASSAPPTTGKNIQYF. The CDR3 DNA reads TGTGCCAGCAGTGCTCCACCGACGACAGGAAAAAACATTCAGTACTTC.

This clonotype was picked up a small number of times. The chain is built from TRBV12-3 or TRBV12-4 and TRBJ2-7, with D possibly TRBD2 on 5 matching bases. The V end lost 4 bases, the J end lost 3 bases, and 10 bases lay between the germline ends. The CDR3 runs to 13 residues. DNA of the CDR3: TGTGCCAGCAGTTACTCAGGACTCTACGAGCAGTACTTC. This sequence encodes CASSYSGLYEQYF.

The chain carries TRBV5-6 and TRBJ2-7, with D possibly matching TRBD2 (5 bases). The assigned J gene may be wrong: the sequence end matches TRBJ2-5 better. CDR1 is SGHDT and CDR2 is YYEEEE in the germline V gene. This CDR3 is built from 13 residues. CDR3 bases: TGTGCCAGCAGATTCGGGATTCAAGAGACCCAGTACTTC. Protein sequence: CASRFGIQETQYF.

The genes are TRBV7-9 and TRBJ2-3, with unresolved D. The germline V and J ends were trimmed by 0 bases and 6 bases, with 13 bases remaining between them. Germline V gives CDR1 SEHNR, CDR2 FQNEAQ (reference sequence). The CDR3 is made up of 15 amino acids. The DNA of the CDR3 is TGTGCCAGCAGCTTAGCAGCCTACGATCACGATACGCAGTATTTT. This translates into CASSLAAYDHDTQYF. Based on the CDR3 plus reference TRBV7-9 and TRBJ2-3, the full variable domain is DTGVSQNPRHKITKRGQNVTFRCDPISEHNRLYWYRQTLGQGPEFLTYFQNEAQLEKSRLLSDRFSAERPKGSFSTLEIQRTEQGDSAMYLCASSLAAYDHDTQYFGPGTRLTVL.

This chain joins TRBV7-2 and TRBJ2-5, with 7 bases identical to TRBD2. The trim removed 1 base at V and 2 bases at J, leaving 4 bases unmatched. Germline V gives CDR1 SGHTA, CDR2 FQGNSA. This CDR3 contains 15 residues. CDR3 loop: CASSLGSSGQETQYF. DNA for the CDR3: TGTGCCAGCAGCTTAGGTTCTAGCGGTCAAGAGACCCAGTACTTC.

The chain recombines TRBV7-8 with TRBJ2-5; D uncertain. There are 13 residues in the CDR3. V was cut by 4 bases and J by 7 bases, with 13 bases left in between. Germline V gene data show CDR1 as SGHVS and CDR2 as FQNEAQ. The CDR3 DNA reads TGTGCCAGCAGCTCTACGCCGGACGTGACCCAGTACTTC. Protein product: CASSSTPDVTQYF.

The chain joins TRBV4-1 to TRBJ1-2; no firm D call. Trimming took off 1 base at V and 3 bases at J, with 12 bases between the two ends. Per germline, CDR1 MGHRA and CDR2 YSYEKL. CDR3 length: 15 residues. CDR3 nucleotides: TGCGCCAGCAGCCAAGTACCCGATGGAGACTATGGCTACACCTTC. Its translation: CASSQVPDGDYGYTF.

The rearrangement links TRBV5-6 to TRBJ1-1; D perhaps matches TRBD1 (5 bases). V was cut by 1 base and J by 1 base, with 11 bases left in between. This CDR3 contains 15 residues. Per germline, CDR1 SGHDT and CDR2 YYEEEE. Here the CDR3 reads CASSLTQGGNTEAFF. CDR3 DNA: TGTGCCAGCAGCTTGACCCAGGGAGGGAACACTGAAGCTTTCTTT.

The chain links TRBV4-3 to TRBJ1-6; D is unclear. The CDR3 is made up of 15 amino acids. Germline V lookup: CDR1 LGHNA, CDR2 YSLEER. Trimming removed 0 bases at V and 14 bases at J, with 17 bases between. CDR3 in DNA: TGCGCCAGCAGCCAAGATATAGGTGACGTCGGAACCCTCCACTTT. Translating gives CASSQDIGDVGTLHF.